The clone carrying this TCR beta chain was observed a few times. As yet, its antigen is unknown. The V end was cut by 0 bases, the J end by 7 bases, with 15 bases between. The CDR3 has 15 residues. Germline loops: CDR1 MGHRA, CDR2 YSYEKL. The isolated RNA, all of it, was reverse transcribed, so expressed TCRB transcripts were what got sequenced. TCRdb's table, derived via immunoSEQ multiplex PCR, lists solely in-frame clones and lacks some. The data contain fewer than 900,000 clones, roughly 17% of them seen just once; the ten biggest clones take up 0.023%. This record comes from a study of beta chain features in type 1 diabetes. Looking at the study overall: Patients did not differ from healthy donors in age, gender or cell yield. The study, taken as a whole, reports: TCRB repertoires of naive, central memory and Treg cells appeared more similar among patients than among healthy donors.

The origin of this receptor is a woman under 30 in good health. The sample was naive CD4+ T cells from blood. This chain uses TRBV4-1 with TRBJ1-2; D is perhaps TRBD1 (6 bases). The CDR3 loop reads CASSQDGTGKGGYTF. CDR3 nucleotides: TGCGCCAGCAGCCAAGATGGAACAGGGAAGGGTGGCTACACCTTC.